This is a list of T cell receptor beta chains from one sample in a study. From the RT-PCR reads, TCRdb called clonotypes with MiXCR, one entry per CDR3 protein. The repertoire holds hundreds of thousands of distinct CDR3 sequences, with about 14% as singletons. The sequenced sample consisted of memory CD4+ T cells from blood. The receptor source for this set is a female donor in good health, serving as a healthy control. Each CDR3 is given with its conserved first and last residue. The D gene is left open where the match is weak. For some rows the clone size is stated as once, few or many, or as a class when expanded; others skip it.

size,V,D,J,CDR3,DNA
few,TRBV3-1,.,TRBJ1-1,CASSQDLVASEAFF,TGTGCCAGCAGCCAAGATCTCGTTGCTTCTGAAGCTTTCTTT
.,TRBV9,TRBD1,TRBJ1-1,CASSVAGGVDKAFF,TGTGCCAGCAGCGTAGCAGGGGGCGTTGACAAAGCTTTCTTT
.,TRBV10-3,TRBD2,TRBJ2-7,CAISESSGRYEQYF,TGTGCCATCAGTGAATCTAGCGGGAGGTACGAGCAGTACTTC
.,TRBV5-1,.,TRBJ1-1,CASSLGPVGSNTEAFF,TGCGCCAGCAGCTTGGGGCCCGTGGGGTCGAACACTGAAGCTTTCTTT
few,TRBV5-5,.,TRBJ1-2,CASSLVRSYGYTF,TGTGCCAGCAGCTTGGTGAGGAGCTATGGCTACACCTTC
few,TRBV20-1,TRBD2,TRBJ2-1,CSAGASGRAEQFF,TGCAGTGCTGGGGCTAGCGGGAGGGCGGAGCAGTTCTTC
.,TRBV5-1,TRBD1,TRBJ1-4,CASSVQGTNEKLFF,TGCGCCAGCAGCGTACAGGGGACTAATGAAAAACTGTTTTTT
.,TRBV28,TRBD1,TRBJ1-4,CATTLLGQKEEKLFF,TGTGCCACTACCCTATTGGGACAGAAAGAGGAAAAACTGTTTTTT
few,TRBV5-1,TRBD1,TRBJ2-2,CASSLGGQGTGELFF,TGCGCCAGCAGCTTGGGGGGACAGGGTACCGGGGAGCTGTTTTTT
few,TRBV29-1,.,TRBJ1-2,CSVEEQTNYGYTF,TGCAGCGTTGAAGAACAGACCAACTATGGCTACACCTTC
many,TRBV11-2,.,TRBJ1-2,CASSSPGGVRDYGYTF,TGTGCCAGCAGCTCCCCCGGGGGTGTGAGGGACTATGGCTACACCTTC
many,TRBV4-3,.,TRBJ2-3,CASSQDGLGARTDTQYF,TGCGCCAGCAGCCAGGACGGGTTAGGAGCCCGCACAGATACGCAGTATTTT
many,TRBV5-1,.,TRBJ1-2,CASSLARSYGYTF,TGCGCCAGCAGCTTGGCCCGTAGCTATGGCTACACCTTC
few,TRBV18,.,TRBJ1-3,CASSAYQGPGNTIYF,TGTGCCAGCTCAGCGTATCAGGGGCCCGGAAACACCATATATTTT
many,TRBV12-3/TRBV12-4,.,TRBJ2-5,CASSLITVETQYF,TGTGCCAGCAGTTTAATCACGGTAGAGACCCAGTACTTC
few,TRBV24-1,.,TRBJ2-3,CATSDFNPGSTDTQYF,TGTGCCACCAGTGATTTTAATCCAGGGAGCACAGATACGCAGTATTTT
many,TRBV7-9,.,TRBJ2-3,CASSSPGASNGDTQYF,TGTGCCAGCAGCTCCCCAGGGGCATCGAACGGGGATACGCAGTATTTT
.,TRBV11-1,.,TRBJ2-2,CASSPEHRAEDTGELFF,TGTGCCAGCAGCCCCGAGCACAGGGCGGAGGACACCGGGGAGCTGTTTTTT
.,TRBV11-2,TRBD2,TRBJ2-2,CASVSGTNTGELFF,TGTGCCAGTGTCAGCGGGACGAACACCGGGGAGCTGTTTTTT
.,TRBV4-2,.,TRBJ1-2,CASSQDSYSGYTF,TGTGCCAGCAGCCAGGACAGCTATAGTGGCTACACCTTC
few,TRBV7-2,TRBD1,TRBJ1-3,CASRGDSSGNTIYF,TGTGCCAGCAGGGGGGACAGCTCTGGAAACACCATATATTTT
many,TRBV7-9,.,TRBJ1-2,CASSLSTAANYGYTF,TGTGCCAGCAGCTTATCCACCGCGGCTAACTATGGCTACACCTTC
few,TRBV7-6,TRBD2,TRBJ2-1,CASSSTSGWYNEQFF,TGTGCCAGCAGCTCGACTAGCGGATGGTACAATGAGCAGTTCTTC
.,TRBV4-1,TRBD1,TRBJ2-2,CASSQDPDGTGVTGELFF,TGCGCCAGCAGCCAAGATCCCGACGGGACAGGGGTAACCGGGGAGCTGTTTTTT
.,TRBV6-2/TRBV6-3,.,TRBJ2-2,CASSSTWTEFTGELFF,TGTGCCAGCAGTTCAACCTGGACAGAGTTCACCGGGGAGCTGTTTTTT
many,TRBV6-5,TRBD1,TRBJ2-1,CASRPPGQGADHEQFF,TGTGCCAGCAGACCCCCGGGACAGGGGGCCGACCATGAGCAGTTCTTC
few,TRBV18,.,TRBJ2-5,CASSPGKSETQYF,TGTGCCAGCTCACCAGGAAAGTCGGAGACCCAGTACTTC
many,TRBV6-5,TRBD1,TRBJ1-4,CASSYSDPGQGKLFF,TGTGCCAGCAGTTACTCGGACCCGGGACAGGGAAAACTGTTTTTT
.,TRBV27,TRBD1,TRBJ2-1,CASRRTGYNEQFF,TGTGCCAGCCGGAGGACAGGGTACAATGAGCAGTTCTTC
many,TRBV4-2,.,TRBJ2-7,CASSRTGEQYF,TGTGCCAGCAGCCGTACGGGGGAGCAGTACTTC
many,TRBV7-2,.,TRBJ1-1,CASSLIRGDTEAFF,TGTGCCAGCAGCTTAATCAGGGGAGATACTGAAGCTTTCTTT
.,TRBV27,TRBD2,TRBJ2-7,CASSSRTSAIYEQYF,TGTGCCAGCAGTTCGCGAACTAGCGCGATTTACGAGCAGTACTTC
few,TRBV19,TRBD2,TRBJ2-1,CASSIPSGSSSYNEQFF,TGTGCCAGTAGTATACCTAGCGGGAGTAGCTCCTACAATGAGCAGTTCTTC
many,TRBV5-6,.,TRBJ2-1,CASSLVAGRVNEQFF,TGTGCCAGCAGCTTGGTGGCAGGGAGAGTAAATGAGCAGTTCTTC
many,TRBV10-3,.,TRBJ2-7,CAISESLREQYF,TGTGCCATCAGTGAGTCGTTGCGGGAGCAGTACTTC
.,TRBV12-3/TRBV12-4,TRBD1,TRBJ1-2,CASRGRAQGQDGYTF,TGTGCCAGCAGGGGCCGGGCCCAGGGACAGGATGGCTACACCTTC
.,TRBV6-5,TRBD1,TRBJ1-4,CASSRTGINEKLFF,TGTGCCAGCAGCCGGACAGGGATTAATGAAAAACTGTTTTTT
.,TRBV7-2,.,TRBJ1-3,CASSLTAAHSGNTIYF,TGTGCCAGCAGCTTAACGGCGGCACACTCTGGAAACACCATATATTTT
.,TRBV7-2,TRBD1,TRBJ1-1,CASNRQGRNTEAFF,TGTGCCAGCAACCGACAGGGGCGGAACACTGAAGCTTTCTTT
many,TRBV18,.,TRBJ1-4,CASSPQGEKLFF,TGTGCCAGCAGCCCTCAAGGGGAAAAACTGTTTTTT
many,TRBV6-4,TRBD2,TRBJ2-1,CASSDLIESGRLNEQFF,TGTGCCAGCAGTGACTTGATAGAGAGCGGGAGGTTAAATGAGCAGTTCTTC
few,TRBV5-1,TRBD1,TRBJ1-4,CASSFYRGSNEKLFF,TGCGCCAGCAGCTTCTACAGGGGGAGTAATGAAAAACTGTTTTTT
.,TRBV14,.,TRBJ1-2,CASSQQGTSYGYTF,TGTGCCAGCAGCCAACAGGGAACTTCCTATGGCTACACCTTC
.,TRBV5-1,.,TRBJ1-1,CASSLVGQPNTEAFF,TGCGCCAGCAGCTTGGTCGGCCAACCGAACACTGAAGCTTTCTTT
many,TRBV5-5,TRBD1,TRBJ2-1,CASSLGGTGDNEQFF,TGTGCCAGCAGCTTGGGTGGGACAGGTGACAATGAGCAGTTCTTC
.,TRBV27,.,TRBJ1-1,CASSLGHGRTDTEAFF,TGTGCCAGCAGTTTAGGACATGGTAGGACGGACACTGAAGCTTTCTTT
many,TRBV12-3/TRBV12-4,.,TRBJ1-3,CASSLGQLSGNTIYF,TGTGCCAGCAGTTTAGGACAGCTCTCTGGAAACACCATATATTTT
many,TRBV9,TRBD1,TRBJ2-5,CASSLGTGELETQYF,TGTGCCAGCAGCCTTGGGACAGGGGAGTTGGAGACCCAGTACTTC
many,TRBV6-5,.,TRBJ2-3,CASSSPYGGTTDTQYF,TGTGCCAGCAGTTCCCCGTACGGGGGAACCACAGATACGCAGTATTTT
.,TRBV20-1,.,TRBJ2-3,CSASQFTDTQYF,TGCAGTGCTAGTCAATTCACAGATACGCAGTATTTT
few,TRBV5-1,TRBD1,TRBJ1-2,CASSGLTTGGYYGYTF,TGCGCCAGCAGCGGGCTCACGACAGGGGGTTACTATGGCTACACCTTC
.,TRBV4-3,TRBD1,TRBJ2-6,CASQLDRAASGANVLTF,TGCGCCAGCCAGTTGGACAGGGCCGCCTCTGGGGCCAACGTCCTGACTTTC
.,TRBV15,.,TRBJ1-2,CATSRDPNQAFDGYTF,TGTGCCACCAGCAGAGATCCAAACCAGGCTTTCGATGGCTACACCTTC